This TCR beta chain came from a study of Graves' ophthalmopathy and Graves' hyperthyroidism. This clonotype was observed at least ten times. Amplification from RNA transcripts yielded the TCR beta CDR3 regions. An initial RT-PCR round employing HTBI primers preceded a second-round multiplex PCR. MiXCR was run by TCRdb on the multiplex PCR reads, yielding one entry per CDR3 protein. The repertoire consists of about 400,000 distinct CDR3 sequences, with around 17% occurring once and the leading ten covering roughly 1.6%. Where ophthalmopathy was present, donors had moderate-to-severe activity, CAS ≥3, NOSPECS ≥4 and duration under 3 months. V lost 7 bases to trimming and J lost 2 bases, with 14 bases between them. CDR1 and CDR2 from the germline V gene are DFQATT and SNEGSKA (reference sequence). CDR3 length equals 13 residues.

The receptor was isolated from a young woman with Graves' ophthalmopathy. The rearrangement joins TRBV20-1 to TRBJ1-1, with D perhaps matching TRBD1 (6 bases). Source material: peripheral blood. The CDR3 bases are TGCAGTGTCCGGGGGGGCGTAAACACTGAAGCTTTCTTT. Translation gives CSVRGGVNTEAFF.